These T cell receptor beta chains were read from a single sample in a study of regulatory T cells in long-lasting Graves disease. Each CDR3 protein is one row after TCRdb ran MiXCR on the multiplex PCR reads. The data contain under 450,000 distinct CDR3 sequences, approximately 12% of them seen just once; the ten biggest clones take up approximately 19%. These data were also filed under a second study, of T cells in Graves' hyperthyroidism and ophthalmopathy.

Sample: peripheral blood mononuclear cells (PBMCs), taken at new diagnosis, from a patient treated with antithyroid drugs. The origin of the receptors is a woman younger than 30 with Graves disease. The CDR3 runs from the conserved cysteine through the conserved F or W. A D gene is named only where the DNA matches it firmly. Size is stated for part of the rows, as once, few or many counts, or as a class when the clone is expanded.

clone size,J gene,V gene,D gene,CDR3 DNA,CDR3 protein
many,TRBJ2-7,TRBV28,TRBD2,TGTGCCAGCAGTCTAGCGGATACTTACGAGCAGTACTTC,CASSLADTYEQYF
many,TRBJ1-2,TRBV6-1,.,TGTGCCACCTTGACAGGCGATGGCTACACCTTC,CATLTGDGYTF
many,TRBJ2-1,TRBV7-9,.,TGTGCCAGCAGCTTAGCTTTGGGCTTAGCGGCTTCGAGCTCCTACAATGAGCAGTTCTTC,CASSLALGLAASSSYNEQFF
many,TRBJ1-5,TRBV2,.,TGTGCCAGCAGTCGCGCTCAGGGCGGGAGCAATCAGCCCCAGCATTTT,CASSRAQGGSNQPQHF
.,TRBJ2-5,TRBV10-1,.,TGCGCCAGCAGTGAGTCGACCACCAAAGCTGGAGAGACCCAGTACTTC,CASSESTTKAGETQYF
.,TRBJ1-4,TRBV13,TRBD1,TGTGCCAGCAGCCCCCAGGGGGCGTCTAATGAAAAACTGTTTTTT,CASSPQGASNEKLFF
many,TRBJ1-2,TRBV29-1,.,TGCAGCGTTGAAGATGGAGTCTATGGCTACACCTTC,CSVEDGVYGYTF
.,TRBJ2-6,TRBV20-1,.,TGCAGTGCTGGACTGGGGGCCGGGGCCAACGTCCTGACTTTC,CSAGLGAGANVLTF
few,TRBJ1-4,TRBV7-9,.,TGTGCCAGCAGCTTAGCGGGGCTCAGTGAAAAACTGTTTTTT,CASSLAGLSEKLFF
many,TRBJ2-3,TRBV20-1,TRBD2,TGCAGTGCGAGTAGCGGGGGGGCAGATACGCAGTATTTT,CSASSGGADTQYF
few,TRBJ1-2,TRBV15,.,TGTGCCACCAGCAGAGATCTGAGACAGGACTATGGCTACACCTTC,CATSRDLRQDYGYTF
.,TRBJ1-2,TRBV27,TRBD1,TGTGCCGGCAGCCCTCAGACAGGGCCACGAGCTAACTATGGCTACACCTTC,CAGSPQTGPRANYGYTF
many,TRBJ2-2,TRBV7-2,TRBD2,TGTGCCAGCCGTGGGAGGGAGGGCCGGACCGGGGAGCTGTTTTTT,CASRGREGRTGELFF
.,TRBJ2-2,TRBV27,.,TGTGCCAGCAGTTTATTTGGTAGTGACACCGGGGAGCTGCTTTTT,CASSLFGSDTGELLF
many,TRBJ1-5,TRBV12-3/TRBV12-4,TRBD1,TGTGCCAGCAGGCCGGGACAGCATCAGCCCCAGCATTTT,CASRPGQHQPQHF
.,TRBJ2-1,TRBV7-2,.,TGTGCCAGCAGGCCCACACCGTTCTCCTACAATGAGCAGTTCTTC,CASRPTPFSYNEQFF
many,TRBJ2-7,TRBV12-3/TRBV12-4,.,TGTGCCAGCAGTCGCGCCCGGGACGGAACCTACGAGCAGTACTTC,CASSRARDGTYEQYF
few,TRBJ2-3,TRBV28,TRBD1,TGTGCCAGCAGTGCCGGACAGGGTGGCAAAGATACGCAGTATTTT,CASSAGQGGKDTQYF
few,TRBJ2-2,TRBV4-2,TRBD1,TGTGCCAGCAGCCAAGGTGGGACAGACAAAAACACCGGGGAGCTGTTTTTT,CASSQGGTDKNTGELFF
many,TRBJ1-2,TRBV9,TRBD1,TGTGCCAGCAGCATCGGACAGGACTATGGCTACACCTTC,CASSIGQDYGYTF
.,TRBJ2-7,TRBV4-3,.,TGCGCCAGCAGCCAAGATGGAACAGTATACGAGCAGTACTTC,CASSQDGTVYEQYF
many,TRBJ2-7,TRBV2,.,TGTGCCAGCAGAGGGGGTCCGTCCGAGCAGTACTTC,CASRGGPSEQYF
few,TRBJ2-2,TRBV4-3,.,TGCGCCAGCAGCCAAGATCCCAACACCGGGGAGCTGTTTTTT,CASSQDPNTGELFF
few,TRBJ1-1,TRBV12-3/TRBV12-4,TRBD1,TGTGCCAGCAGTCCAAGGACAGGGCACATGAACACTGAAGCTTTCTTT,CASSPRTGHMNTEAFF
many,TRBJ1-2,TRBV28,.,TGTGCCAGCAGTTTGGGGGGTCGCGGCTACACCTTC,CASSLGGRGYTF
.,TRBJ1-2,TRBV4-3,.,TGCGCCAGCAGCCAAGATCGGGGGGCAGTTAAGGGGTACTATGGCTACACCTTC,CASSQDRGAVKGYYGYTF
many,TRBJ1-6,TRBV19,TRBD1,TGTGCCAGTAGTATGCGGGACAGGGGATGGTCACCCCTCCACTTT,CASSMRDRGWSPLHF
many,TRBJ1-2,TRBV12-3/TRBV12-4,TRBD1,TGTGCCAGCAGTCGACAGGGGGCGAGTAACTATGGCTACACCTTC,CASSRQGASNYGYTF
few,TRBJ2-2,TRBV20-1,TRBD1,TGCAGTGCTACCAGGGGGTACAGTAACACCGGGGAGCTGTTTTTT,CSATRGYSNTGELFF
many,TRBJ2-2,TRBV3-2,.,TGTGCCTACAGCGGGGAGCTGTTTTTT,CAYSGELFF
many,TRBJ1-5,TRBV2,.,TGTGCCAGCGGAAGTCAGCCCCAGCATTTT,CASGSQPQHF
.,TRBJ1-4,TRBV2,.,TGTGCCAGCATTCTAGACCGCCTCCCTAATGAAAAACTGTTTTTT,CASILDRLPNEKLFF
.,TRBJ2-7,TRBV7-6,TRBD1,TGTGCCAGCAGCTTATTACAGGGGGCTAGCGGAGGTTACGAGCAGTACTTC,CASSLLQGASGGYEQYF
many,TRBJ2-7,TRBV28,TRBD1,TGTGCCAGCAGTCGGACCCGGGACAGGGTCGTCTACGAGCAGTACTTC,CASSRTRDRVVYEQYF
few,TRBJ1-2,TRBV29-1,.,TGCAGCGTTGACAGGTGGGGAGGCTATGGCTACACCTTC,CSVDRWGGYGYTF
few,TRBJ1-3,TRBV20-1,.,TGCAGTGCTAGAGATCTAAGAGGGGAACTTAGAAACACCATATATTTT,CSARDLRGELRNTIYF
few,TRBJ1-5,TRBV19,TRBD1,TGTGCCAGTAGTATAGGGGCAGGGGGACGCCGGCCCCAGCATTTT,CASSIGAGGRRPQHF
.,TRBJ2-1,TRBV10-3,.,TGTGCCATCAGTGTGGGAGAGTATACAACTGAGCAGTTCTTC,CAISVGEYTTEQFF
.,TRBJ1-5,TRBV19,.,TGTGCCAGTAGTATAGATAGGGGTCTGGACCAGCCCCAGCATTTT,CASSIDRGLDQPQHF
many,TRBJ2-2,TRBV28,TRBD2,TGTGCCAGCACCCCGGGAGGGGACGGGGAGCTGTTTTTT,CASTPGGDGELFF
many,TRBJ2-1,TRBV7-8,TRBD1,TGTGCCAGCAGCTTAGGTGTAACAGGGGGCCTTAATGAGCAGTTCTTC,CASSLGVTGGLNEQFF